This T cell receptor beta chain was captured in a study of cytomegalovirus exposure and HLA in healthy donors. Broader study findings: Excluded were some V segments that proved indistinguishable, including TRBV6-2 and TRBV6-3. Relative to the 666-donor mean, N-insertions were reportedly fewer in an Asian-associated ancestry cluster in a later analysis.

Looked up from germline, CDR1 is MGHRA and CDR2 is YSYEKL. The CDR3 has 16 amino acids. V was clipped by 1 base and J by 0 bases, with 10 bases between them. It was with 60 Vbeta and 13 Jbeta primers that the PCR ran. Clones were read by immunoSEQ multiplex PCR, and TCRdb kept only the in-frame ones, dropping some. The sample holds under 150,000 clones, about 80% seen once. With respect to this clone: As yet, its antigen is unknown.

The sequence was collected from a girl aged 2-10 years in good health and CMV-seronegative. The material sequenced was PBMCs. The chain couples TRBV4-1 to TRBJ1-5; D is undetermined. CDR3 sequence reads: CASSQGGASSNQPQHF. Written as DNA, the CDR3 is TGCGCCAGCAGCCAAGGGGGAGCTTCTAGCAATCAGCCCCAGCATTTT.